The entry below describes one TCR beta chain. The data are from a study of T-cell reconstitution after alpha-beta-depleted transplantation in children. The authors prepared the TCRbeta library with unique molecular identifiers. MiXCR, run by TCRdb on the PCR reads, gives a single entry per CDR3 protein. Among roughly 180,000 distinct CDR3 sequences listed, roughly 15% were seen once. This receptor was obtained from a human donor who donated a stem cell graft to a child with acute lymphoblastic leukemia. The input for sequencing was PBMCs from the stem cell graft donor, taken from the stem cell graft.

The CDR3 DNA reads as TGTGCCAGCAGTCCCCCTTCGGGCAGGGTATGGGGCTACACCTTC. This encodes CASSPPSGRVWGYTF. The chain joins TRBV12-3 or TRBV12-4 to TRBJ1-2, with D perhaps TRBD1 (5 bases). V lost 5 bases and J 8 bases, leaving 21 bases between the germline ends. CDR3 length equals 15 residues.